This is a list of T cell receptor beta chains from one sample in a study of regulatory T cells in long-lasting Graves disease. Via MiXCR, TCRdb re-called the multiplex PCR reads, giving one row per CDR3 protein. The data contain a few hundred thousand distinct CDR3 sequences, about 23% of them seen just once; the ten biggest clones take up about 27%. This specimen was peripheral blood mononuclear cells (PBMCs), taken when the disease was refractory, from a patient treated with antithyroid drugs. Receptors were obtained from a woman aged 35 to 49 with Graves disease. Each CDR3 is given with its conserved first and last residue. D genes are given only for firm matches. The size field is filled for only some rows; it gives once, few, many or a size class.

V gene: TRBV20-1; clone size: .; J gene: TRBJ2-7; D gene: .; CDR3 DNA: TGCAGTGCTAGGAGGTGGGGGTACTACGAGCAGTACTTC; CDR3 protein: CSARRWGYYEQYF
V gene: TRBV4-1; clone size: .; J gene: TRBJ2-7; D gene: .; CDR3 DNA: TGCGCCAGCAGCCACTTAGCGACTACCACCTACGAGCAGTACTTC; CDR3 protein: CASSHLATTTYEQYF
V gene: TRBV12-3/TRBV12-4; clone size: many; J gene: TRBJ1-5; D gene: TRBD1; CDR3 DNA: TGTGCCAGCAGTTTAGGAGACAGGGGGTTTCAGCCCCAGCATTTT; CDR3 protein: CASSLGDRGFQPQHF
V gene: TRBV19; clone size: few; J gene: TRBJ2-2; D gene: .; CDR3 DNA: TGTGCCAGTAAGACAGGATTGAACACCGGGGAGCTGTTTTTT; CDR3 protein: CASKTGLNTGELFF
V gene: TRBV27; clone size: few; J gene: TRBJ2-5; D gene: .; CDR3 DNA: TGTGCCAGCAGTTTATATCGGAGATCGGAGACCCAGTACTTC; CDR3 protein: CASSLYRRSETQYF
V gene: TRBV13; clone size: .; J gene: TRBJ2-5; D gene: .; CDR3 DNA: TGTGCCAGCAGCCCCCGGGGAAAAGGGGTACAAGAGACCCAGTACTTC; CDR3 protein: CASSPRGKGVQETQYF
V gene: TRBV4-2; clone size: .; J gene: TRBJ2-7; D gene: TRBD2; CDR3 DNA: TGTGCCAGCAGCATGCGGGAGGCTAGCTCCTACGAGCAGTACTTC; CDR3 protein: CASSMREASSYEQYF
V gene: TRBV28; clone size: many; J gene: TRBJ1-1; D gene: .; CDR3 DNA: TGTGCCAGCAGTTTAGAAATAAGGTTAATGAACACTGAAGCTTTCTTT; CDR3 protein: CASSLEIRLMNTEAFF
V gene: TRBV30; clone size: few; J gene: TRBJ2-5; D gene: TRBD2; CDR3 DNA: TGTGCCTGGAGTGTAGGGCTAGCGGGAAGAGAGACCCAGTACTTC; CDR3 protein: CAWSVGLAGRETQYF
V gene: TRBV28; clone size: many; J gene: TRBJ1-5; D gene: .; CDR3 DNA: TGTGCCATCCAAGGCCGGATAGCCGGGAGTGGTCAGCCCCAGCATTTT; CDR3 protein: CAIQGRIAGSGQPQHF
V gene: TRBV28; clone size: few; J gene: TRBJ2-3; D gene: .; CDR3 DNA: TGTGCCAGCAGCTCTCAGGACGGAAGCACAGATACGCAGTATTTT; CDR3 protein: CASSSQDGSTDTQYF
V gene: TRBV12-3/TRBV12-4; clone size: many; J gene: TRBJ1-2; D gene: .; CDR3 DNA: TGTGCCAGCAGTCCAGGGACGGCTAACTATGGCTACACCTTC; CDR3 protein: CASSPGTANYGYTF
V gene: TRBV28; clone size: .; J gene: TRBJ2-1; D gene: .; CDR3 DNA: TGTGCCAGCAGTTCCTCTTGGGGTCCGGAAAGGGATGAGCAGTTCTTC; CDR3 protein: CASSSSWGPERDEQFF
V gene: TRBV11-2; clone size: many; J gene: TRBJ1-6; D gene: TRBD1; CDR3 DNA: TGTGCCAGCAGCTTGACAGGGGGTTCTTCACCCCTCCACTTT; CDR3 protein: CASSLTGGSSPLHF
V gene: TRBV5-1; clone size: few; J gene: TRBJ2-7; D gene: .; CDR3 DNA: TGCGCCAGCAGCTTGGAGGGGGTTCACGAGCAGTACTTC; CDR3 protein: CASSLEGVHEQYF
V gene: TRBV5-1; clone size: .; J gene: TRBJ2-5; D gene: .; CDR3 DNA: TGCGCCAGCAGCACGGGACACATGATTGAGACCCAGTACTTC; CDR3 protein: CASSTGHMIETQYF
V gene: TRBV30; clone size: few; J gene: TRBJ2-7; D gene: .; CDR3 DNA: TGTGCCTGGAGTGCGGCCTACGAGCAGTACTTC; CDR3 protein: CAWSAAYEQYF
V gene: TRBV7-2; clone size: few; J gene: TRBJ2-2; D gene: TRBD2; CDR3 DNA: TGTGCCAGCAGCGGAAGGGGACTAGCGGGAGGGACGAACACCGGGGAGCTGTTTTTT; CDR3 protein: CASSGRGLAGGTNTGELFF
V gene: TRBV6-5; clone size: few; J gene: TRBJ1-3; D gene: .; CDR3 DNA: TGTGCCAGCAGTTACTCAGTTGGGCCCTCTGGAAACACCATATATTTT; CDR3 protein: CASSYSVGPSGNTIYF
V gene: TRBV2; clone size: many; J gene: TRBJ2-5; D gene: .; CDR3 DNA: TGTGCCAGCAGTGACGGGACGGCCGGAGAGACCCAGTACTTC; CDR3 protein: CASSDGTAGETQYF
V gene: TRBV3-1; clone size: many; J gene: TRBJ2-5; D gene: .; CDR3 DNA: TGTGCCAGCAGCCAAAAAGAGACCCAGTACTTC; CDR3 protein: CASSQKETQYF
V gene: TRBV10-3; clone size: .; J gene: TRBJ2-7; D gene: .; CDR3 DNA: TGTGCCATCAGTGTGGGATTCGACGAGCAGTACTTC; CDR3 protein: CAISVGFDEQYF
V gene: TRBV2; clone size: .; J gene: TRBJ2-1; D gene: .; CDR3 DNA: TGTGCCAGCCAGCCAGGACCCTACTACAATGAGCAGTTCTTC; CDR3 protein: CASQPGPYYNEQFF
V gene: TRBV7-3; clone size: few; J gene: TRBJ2-2; D gene: .; CDR3 DNA: TGTGCCAGCAGAAGGAACAGCGGGACCGGGGAGCTGTTTTTT; CDR3 protein: CASRRNSGTGELFF
V gene: TRBV20-1; clone size: .; J gene: TRBJ2-3; D gene: TRBD2; CDR3 DNA: TGCAGTGCTAGACCGGGACTAGCGGGAGAGGATGATACGCAGTATTTT; CDR3 protein: CSARPGLAGEDDTQYF
V gene: TRBV28; clone size: many; J gene: TRBJ1-6; D gene: TRBD1; CDR3 DNA: TGTGCCAGCAGTCCATTAGGACAGGGGGCATCACCCCTCCACTTT; CDR3 protein: CASSPLGQGASPLHF
V gene: TRBV28; clone size: many; J gene: TRBJ2-2; D gene: TRBD1; CDR3 DNA: TGTGCCACCCCCCGCCGGGACAGCAACACCGGGGAGCTGTTTTTT; CDR3 protein: CATPRRDSNTGELFF
V gene: TRBV6-1; clone size: many; J gene: TRBJ2-7; D gene: .; CDR3 DNA: TGTGCCAGCAGCCCTGACCCCTACGAGCAGTACTTC; CDR3 protein: CASSPDPYEQYF
V gene: TRBV27; clone size: many; J gene: TRBJ2-7; D gene: TRBD2; CDR3 DNA: TGTGCCAGCAGAAACCCCGGACTAGCGGGCAACTACGAGCAGTACTTC; CDR3 protein: CASRNPGLAGNYEQYF
V gene: TRBV27; clone size: many; J gene: TRBJ1-4; D gene: TRBD1; CDR3 DNA: TGTGCCAGCAGTCCTCGGACAGGACCAGTTAATGAAAAACTGTTTTTT; CDR3 protein: CASSPRTGPVNEKLFF
V gene: TRBV29-1; clone size: .; J gene: TRBJ2-1; D gene: TRBD2; CDR3 DNA: TGCAGCGAGCCAGCGGGACCGTACAATGAGCAGTTCTTC; CDR3 protein: CSEPAGPYNEQFF
V gene: TRBV27; clone size: few; J gene: TRBJ1-1; D gene: .; CDR3 DNA: TGTGCCAGCAGGAACAGGAACACTGAAGCTTTCTTT; CDR3 protein: CASRNRNTEAFF
V gene: TRBV6-2/TRBV6-3; clone size: few; J gene: TRBJ1-6; D gene: .; CDR3 DNA: TGTGCCAGCAGTTCTCAGGGCCATTCACCCCTCCACTTT; CDR3 protein: CASSSQGHSPLHF
V gene: TRBV25-1; clone size: many; J gene: TRBJ2-7; D gene: .; CDR3 DNA: TGTGCCAGCAGTGAATATAAAGTCGGGTCCTACGAGCAGTACTTC; CDR3 protein: CASSEYKVGSYEQYF
V gene: TRBV19; clone size: .; J gene: TRBJ2-1; D gene: .; CDR3 DNA: TGTGCCAGTAGTATCAGCGGACCCCTTTACAATGAGCAGTTCTTC; CDR3 protein: CASSISGPLYNEQFF
V gene: TRBV5-1; clone size: many; J gene: TRBJ1-1; D gene: .; CDR3 DNA: TGCGCCAGCAGCGCACGGACGAACACTGAAGCTTTCTTT; CDR3 protein: CASSARTNTEAFF
V gene: TRBV6-1; clone size: .; J gene: TRBJ1-6; D gene: .; CDR3 DNA: TGTGCCTGCAGTGCCGTGGGAGGGACCGACAGGCATAATTCACCCCTCCACTTT; CDR3 protein: CACSAVGGTDRHNSPLHF
V gene: TRBV7-9; clone size: many; J gene: TRBJ2-7; D gene: .; CDR3 DNA: TGTGCCAGCAGCCAGGACGGCAACCTAGCCTACGAGCAGTACTTC; CDR3 protein: CASSQDGNLAYEQYF
V gene: TRBV5-6; clone size: .; J gene: TRBJ2-7; D gene: .; CDR3 DNA: TGTGCCAGCAGCTTGAGTGCGCGTGTATCCTACGAGCAGTACTTC; CDR3 protein: CASSLSARVSYEQYF
V gene: TRBV14; clone size: few; J gene: TRBJ1-2; D gene: TRBD1; CDR3 DNA: TGTGCCAGCAGCCAAGAAGGCTATAGGAAGGTTTGGACAGGGAGATATGGCTACACCTTC; CDR3 protein: CASSQEGYRKVWTGRYGYTF
V gene: TRBV10-2; clone size: .; J gene: TRBJ1-3; D gene: TRBD1; CDR3 DNA: TGCGCCACCTGTTTAGGGGGCGCAAACACCATATATTTT; CDR3 protein: CATCLGGANTIYF
V gene: TRBV10-3; clone size: .; J gene: TRBJ1-5; D gene: .; CDR3 DNA: TGTGCCATCAGTGAGCGGGGTGCTCAGCCCCAGCATTTT; CDR3 protein: CAISERGAQPQHF
V gene: TRBV4-1; clone size: few; J gene: TRBJ2-7; D gene: .; CDR3 DNA: TGCGCCAGCAGCGTGACAATTGGGACCTACGAGCAGTACTTC; CDR3 protein: CASSVTIGTYEQYF
V gene: TRBV10-3; clone size: few; J gene: TRBJ1-3; D gene: .; CDR3 DNA: TGTGCCATCAGCGACTCCGACAGCATCAGAAACACCATATATTTT; CDR3 protein: CAISDSDSIRNTIYF
V gene: TRBV13; clone size: .; J gene: TRBJ2-3; D gene: TRBD2; CDR3 DNA: TGTGCCAGCAGCCCCAGGGAGGGTTCCCCGATGGATACGCAGTATTTT; CDR3 protein: CASSPREGSPMDTQYF
V gene: TRBV7-2; clone size: .; J gene: TRBJ2-7; D gene: TRBD1; CDR3 DNA: TGTGCCAGCAGCTTGTTGACAGGGCACGAGCAGTACTTC; CDR3 protein: CASSLLTGHEQYF
V gene: TRBV7-3; clone size: many; J gene: TRBJ2-2; D gene: .; CDR3 DNA: TGTGCCAGCAGTACAACAGGTTCCACCGGGGAGCTGTTTTTT; CDR3 protein: CASSTTGSTGELFF
V gene: TRBV11-2; clone size: many; J gene: TRBJ1-2; D gene: TRBD1; CDR3 DNA: TGTGCCAGCAGCTCGCCCCGGACAGGGTTAAGCGGCTACACCTTC; CDR3 protein: CASSSPRTGLSGYTF
V gene: TRBV3-1; clone size: .; J gene: TRBJ2-7; D gene: TRBD2; CDR3 DNA: TGTGCCAGCAGCGCCCAGACTAGCGGGAGCCACGAGCAGTGCTTC; CDR3 protein: CASSAQTSGSHEQCF
V gene: TRBV6-1; clone size: few; J gene: TRBJ2-2; D gene: TRBD1; CDR3 DNA: TGTGCCAGCAGATCCAACAGGGGAATGAACACCGGGGAGCTGTTTTTT; CDR3 protein: CASRSNRGMNTGELFF
V gene: TRBV10-3; clone size: .; J gene: TRBJ1-2; D gene: TRBD1; CDR3 DNA: TGTGCCATCAGGAACCGGGACAGGTTCTATGGCTACACCTTC; CDR3 protein: CAIRNRDRFYGYTF
V gene: TRBV28; clone size: .; J gene: TRBJ1-5; D gene: .; CDR3 DNA: TGTGCCAGCAGTCCCGAAATCGCCCCACTGCCCCAGCATTTT; CDR3 protein: CASSPEIAPLPQHF
V gene: TRBV5-1; clone size: .; J gene: TRBJ2-5; D gene: .; CDR3 DNA: TGCGCCAGCAGCTTGGAGGGGGGCGCAAACCAAGAGACCCAGTACTTC; CDR3 protein: CASSLEGGANQETQYF
V gene: TRBV24-1; clone size: few; J gene: TRBJ2-5; D gene: TRBD1; CDR3 DNA: TGTGCCACCAGTGATCGACAGGGCGCCCACAGTGCCCAGTACTTC; CDR3 protein: CATSDRQGAHSAQYF
V gene: TRBV11-2; clone size: .; J gene: TRBJ2-2; D gene: .; CDR3 DNA: TGTGCCAGCAGCCAACGGACTTTTGGGTTCGGGGCCGGGGAGCTGTTTTTT; CDR3 protein: CASSQRTFGFGAGELFF
V gene: TRBV12-3/TRBV12-4; clone size: many; J gene: TRBJ2-7; D gene: TRBD1; CDR3 DNA: TGTGCCAGCAGTCCCAGGGGGCCCTACGAGCAGTACTTC; CDR3 protein: CASSPRGPYEQYF
V gene: TRBV6-6; clone size: .; J gene: TRBJ2-4; D gene: TRBD2; CDR3 DNA: TGTGCCAGCAGTTACTCGGGTAGCGGGAGGGAATTGAACATTCAGTACTTC; CDR3 protein: CASSYSGSGRELNIQYF
V gene: TRBV5-1; clone size: many; J gene: TRBJ1-1; D gene: TRBD1; CDR3 DNA: TGCGCCAGCAGCTTGGACGGACAGGCGGGAACTGAAGCTTTCTTT; CDR3 protein: CASSLDGQAGTEAFF
V gene: TRBV7-9; clone size: few; J gene: TRBJ1-2; D gene: .; CDR3 DNA: TGTGCCAGCAGGCTAGGAAGGGAGGGCTACACCTTC; CDR3 protein: CASRLGREGYTF